This TCR beta chain was recorded in a study of cytotoxic CD8 clonotypes in ibrutinib-treated CLL (dated by TCRdb to about 2021). Broadly, across the study: The cohort had about a dozen relapsed/refractory and around 14 treatment-naive patients; 17 were IGHV unmutated. Partial responses were observed in about 25 patients and complete responses in 2; after a median follow-up of about 69 months, remission was maintained in roughly 14 patients and progression was observed in approximately 12. Response samples were taken after a median of approximately a year on treatment, ranging from roughly 6 to 36 months. Samples averaged about 260,000 productive templates and 80,000 to 100,000 productive rearrangements. Longitudinal samples were available for about 30% of the roughly 90 trial participants. Cryopreserved peripheral blood mononuclear cells were collected at three points: before therapy, at response, and at either sustained remission or disease progression. Patients were still on ibrutinib when every remission and progressive disease sample was collected. What the work shows at the level of the full study, not this receptor alone: Public clonotypes were rare and either shrank or stayed stable during treatment, and the rise in clonality at ibrutinib response reflected expansion of private clonotypes. Clonality rose at ibrutinib response, remained stable during sustained remission, and dropped back toward baseline at progression. Sampling times were not matched between sustained-remission and progressing patients, and lymph node repertoires were not studied. At baseline, clonality was higher than in age-matched healthy donors and showed a strong correlation with circulating CD8+ T-cell counts.

The label giving this sample's time point can be read as: roughly 2 years on ibrutinib. For TCR beta library preparation, approximately 2 micrograms of genomic DNA was extracted from cryopreserved PBMCs. High-throughput TCR beta sequencing was performed on longitudinal blood samples from CLL patients receiving ibrutinib monotherapy. The patients took part in an open-label, single-center phase 2 trial of ibrutinib monotherapy. With regard to this clone: Its antigen specificity is not known. No per-base quality is available; no much larger clone lies one base away.

On a MiSeq, deep resolution sequencing aimed for a depth between 1 in 1 million and 1 in 200,000 T cells, with each clonotype covered approximately 9.2x on average. TCR beta libraries were generated with the immunoSEQ hsTCRB Kit. The authors processed their data as follows. The data were analyzed with ImmunoSEQ Analyzer and ImmunoSEQ Data Assistant, and V, D and J gene assignments followed IMGT definitions. Clonality, with values ranging from 0 to 1, was calculated as one minus the normalized Shannon entropy of productive rearrangement frequencies. Only overrepresented clonotypes making up at least 0.05% of the repertoire of each patient were included in the public clonotype analysis. Some twelve age-matched healthy donor repertoires from immuneACCESS were used as controls for clonality. TCRdb carries this immuneACCESS record with in-frame sequences only. Its versions omit some clonotypes, under half of them owing to an unresolved V gene in the studies checked, with the rest unexplained. From that table come the V and J calls and clone size; the DNA was used to work out D and trimming. This sample lists around 130,000 clones; 80% to 85% were detected once. Roughly 3.1% of the sample belongs to the ten largest clones.

V is pruned by 4 bases and J by 10 bases, leaving 6 bases of the junction without a gene match. From the cysteine up to the phenylalanine, the CDR3 has a length of 12 residues. The sequence is cut down to CDR3 DNA, 36 bases in frame from base 1. The germline V gene sets CDR1 to SGHTA and CDR2 to FQGNSA. This TCR was sampled from a human donor with chronic lymphocytic leukemia. The rearranged segments are TRBV7-2 and TRBJ2-5; 7 central nucleotides agree with TRBD1. The sample consisted of PBMCs, taken after 24 months of ibrutinib treatment. The DNA sequence follows: TGTGCCAGCAGCTCGGTCGCAGGGGGCCAGTACTTC. Its amino acids are CASSSVAGGQYF.